The 12 T cell receptor beta chains below were found in one sample sequenced in a study of beta chain features in type 1 diabetes (dated by TCRdb to 2017 to 2018). Libraries were prepared through the immunoSEQ multiplex PCR assay. The entire isolated RNA was reverse transcribed using the High Capacity cDNA Reverse Transcription Kit, and thus expressed TCRB transcripts were sequenced. Here the immuneACCESS table is served through TCRdb, limited to in-frame sequences with V and J called. Missing clones are a known gap in these copies; in checked studies unresolved V genes cover under half, and the rest lacks a known reason. This sample gives approximately 160,000 clones in total; 7.5% to 9.5% of them show up just once. The top ten clonotypes cover over 2% of the sample. The sample consisted of central memory CD4+ T cells from blood. The receptors shown here come from a young woman in good health.

This clone was seen at least ten times. The chain uses TRBV6-1 and TRBJ1-1; no reliable D call. This CDR3 spans 13 amino acids. V was trimmed by 2 bases and J by 5 bases, leaving 9 bases between them. The germline V gene encodes CDR1 MNHNS and CDR2 SASEGT. In nucleotides, the CDR3 is TGTGCCAGCAGTGAATTACGGGGTACTGAAGCTTTCTTT. Its translation: CASSELRGTEAFF.

The V call is TRBV27, the J call TRBJ1-1, with D tentatively TRBD1 (6 bases). V shed 4 bases and J shed 4 bases, with 7 bases lying between them. Germline-derived CDR1 and CDR2 are MNHEY and SMNVEV (reference sequence). The CDR3 is 12 amino acids. The CDR3 coding sequence is TGTGCCAGCAGTTCAGGGGCCACTGAAGCTTTCTTT. This gives the protein CASSSGATEAFF.

This clone was found a few times. The V call is TRBV6-5, the J call TRBJ2-3; D remains ambiguous. The germline V gene has CDR1 MNHEY and CDR2 SVGAGI. This CDR3 has 14 residues. With 6 bases removed from V and 2 bases from J, the gap between germline ends came to 12 bases. The CDR3 region is CASSPTRYTDTQYF. CDR3 DNA: TGTGCCAGCAGCCCGACTCGTTACACAGATACGCAGTATTTT.

This clone was observed a few times. The chain employs TRBV7-8 and TRBJ2-1, with 10 bases that match TRBD2. The V gene's germline CDR1 is SGHVS and CDR2 FQNEAQ. The CDR3 has 16 residues. V gave up 6 bases and J gave up 6 bases; unmatched junction bases: 11. CDR3 sequence: CASSIAGLAGVNEQFF. The CDR3 DNA is TGTGCCAGCAGTATCGCGGGGCTAGCGGGGGTCAATGAGCAGTTCTTC.

This clone was seen a handful of times. V and J are TRBV25-1 and TRBJ2-7; 9 nucleotides match TRBD1. Germline-derived CDR1 and CDR2 are MGHDK and SYGVNS. J lost 2 bases, V lost 7 bases, and 6 bases had no gene match. This CDR3 has 14 residues. CDR3 nucleotides: TGTGCCAGCACCGGGACAGGGTATCCCTACGAGCAGTACTTC. Translating gives CASTGTGYPYEQYF.

The genes are TRBV11-2 and TRBJ2-5, with D maybe TRBD1 (6 bases). CDR3 size: 14 residues. Trimming stripped 0 bases from V and 3 bases from J, with 8 bases between. CDR1 and CDR2 from the germline V gene are SGHAT and FQNNGV. The CDR3 bases are TGTGCCAGCAGCTTAGATACAGGGAAAGAGACCCAGTACTTC. Its protein is CASSLDTGKETQYF. The complete variable domain, with remaining parts taken from reference TRBV11-2 and TRBJ2-5, reads EAGVAQSPRYKIIEKRQSVAFWCNPISGHATLYWYQQILGQGPKLLIQFQNNGVVDDSQLPKDRFSAERLKGVDSTLKIQPAKLEDSAVYLCASSLDTGKETQYFGPGTRLLVL.

V usage is TRBV27 and J usage is TRBJ2-7; possible D gene TRBD2, 5 bases. CDR1 and CDR2 from the germline V gene are MNHEY and SMNVEV (reference sequence). This CDR3 spans 13 amino acids. The germline V and J ends were trimmed by 3 bases and 3 bases, with 9 bases remaining between them. CDR3 protein: CASSFLGDYEQYF. For the CDR3, the DNA is TGTGCCAGCAGTTTCCTCGGGGACTACGAGCAGTACTTC.

The chain carries TRBV30 and TRBJ1-2; D is unresolved. Trimming took 2 bases from V and 6 from J, leaving 19 bases between them. This CDR3 spans 15 amino acids. Germline V gene data show CDR1 as GTSNPN and CDR2 as SVGIG (reference sequence). This CDR3 reads CAWSQPGASSDGYTF. The CDR3 DNA follows: TGTGCCTGGAGTCAACCTGGAGCGTCCTCGGATGGCTACACCTTC. Based on the CDR3 plus reference TRBV30 and TRBJ1-2, the full variable domain is SQTIHQWPATLVQPVGSPLSLECTVEGTSNPNLYWYRQAAGRGLQLLFYSVGIGQISSEVPQNLSASRPQDRQFILSSKKLLLSDSGFYLCAWSQPGASSDGYTFGSGTRLTVV.

This chain links TRBV7-2 with TRBJ1-1, with a weak D call TRBD1 (5 bases). The germline CDR1 and CDR2 sequences are SGHTA and FQGNSA. The germline V and J ends were trimmed by 5 bases and 3 bases, with 13 bases remaining between them. The CDR3 spans 14 residues. For the CDR3, the DNA is TGTGCCAGCAGCCCCAGGGCCAGGGACACTGAAGCTTTCTTT. Translated: CASSPRARDTEAFF.

The chain has TRBV7-2 and TRBJ1-1, with D possibly being TRBD1 (5 bases). Trimming took 1 base from V and 6 from J, leaving 18 bases between them. Germline values: CDR1 SGHTA, CDR2 FQGNSA. The CDR3 covers 16 residues. In nucleotides, the CDR3 is TGTGCCAGCAGCTTAGGGGGGGGACTGCCGGGGTCTGAAGCTTTCTTT. Amino acids: CASSLGGGLPGSEAFF. Complete variable domain (other parts from reference TRBV7-2 and TRBJ1-1): GAGVSQSPSNKVTEKGKDVELRCDPISGHTALYWYRQSLGQGLEFLIYFQGNSAPDKSGLPSDRFSAERTGGSVSTLTIQRTQQEDSAVYLCASSLGGGLPGSEAFFGQGTRLTVV.

This clone was seen only a few times. This sequence joins TRBV6-5 and TRBJ2-5, with TRBD1 identical over 8 bases. With V trimmed by 6 bases and J by 4 bases, 10 bases remained unmatched. This CDR3 is built from 15 residues. Germline-derived CDR1 and CDR2 are MNHEY and SVGAGI. The CDR3 nucleotides read TGTGCCAGCAGGGACGACAGGGGAAGAGGAGAGACCCAGTACTTC. Its protein product is CASRDDRGRGETQYF.

V and J are TRBV7-6 and TRBJ2-7, with 9 bases that match TRBD1. Per germline, CDR1 SGHVS and CDR2 FNYEAQ. V trimming: 5 bases; J trimming: 0 bases; junction bases outside the gene matches: 8. This CDR3 has 16 residues. The CDR3 is CASSARTGGTSYEQYF. The CDR3 DNA sequence: TGTGCCAGCAGCGCTCGTACAGGGGGCACCTCCTACGAGCAGTACTTC. The complete variable domain, with remaining parts taken from reference TRBV7-6 and TRBJ2-7, reads GAGVSQSPRYKVTKRGQDVALRCDPISGHVSLYWYRQALGQGPEFLTYFNYEAQQDKSGLPNDRFSAERPEGSISTLTIQRTEQRDSAMYRCASSARTGGTSYEQYFGPGTRLTVT.